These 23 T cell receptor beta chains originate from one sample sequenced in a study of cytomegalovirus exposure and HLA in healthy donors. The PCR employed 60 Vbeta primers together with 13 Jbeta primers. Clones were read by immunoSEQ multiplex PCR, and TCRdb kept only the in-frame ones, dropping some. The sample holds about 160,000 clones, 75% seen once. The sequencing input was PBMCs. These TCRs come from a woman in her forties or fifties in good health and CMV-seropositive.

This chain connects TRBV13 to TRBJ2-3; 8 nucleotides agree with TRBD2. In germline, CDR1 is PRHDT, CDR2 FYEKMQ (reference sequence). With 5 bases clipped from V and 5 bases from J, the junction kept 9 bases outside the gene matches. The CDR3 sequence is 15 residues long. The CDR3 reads CASSRTRRGVDTQYF. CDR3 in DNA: TGTGCCAGCAGCCGTACTCGGCGGGGGGTAGATACGCAGTATTTT.

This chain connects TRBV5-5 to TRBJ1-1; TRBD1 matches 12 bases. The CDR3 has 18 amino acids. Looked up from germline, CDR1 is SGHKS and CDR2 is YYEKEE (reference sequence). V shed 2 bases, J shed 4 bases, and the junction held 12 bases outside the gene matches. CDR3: CASSFRPGQGAGGTEAFF. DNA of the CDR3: TGTGCCAGCAGCTTTCGGCCGGGACAGGGGGCAGGAGGCACTGAAGCTTTCTTT.

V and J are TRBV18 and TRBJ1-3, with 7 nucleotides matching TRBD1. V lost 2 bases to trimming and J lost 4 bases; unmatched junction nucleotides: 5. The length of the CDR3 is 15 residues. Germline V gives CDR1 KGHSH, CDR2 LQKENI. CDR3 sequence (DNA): TGTGCCAGCTCACCAAATCCGGGACAGGGAAACACCATATATTTT. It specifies CASSPNPGQGNTIYF. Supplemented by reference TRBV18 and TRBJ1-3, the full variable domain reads NAGVMQNPRHLVRRRGQEARLRCSPMKGHSHVYWYRQLPEEGLKFMVYLQKENIIDESGMPKERFSAEFPKEGPSILRIQQVVRGDSAAYFCASSPNPGQGNTIYFGEGSWLTVV.

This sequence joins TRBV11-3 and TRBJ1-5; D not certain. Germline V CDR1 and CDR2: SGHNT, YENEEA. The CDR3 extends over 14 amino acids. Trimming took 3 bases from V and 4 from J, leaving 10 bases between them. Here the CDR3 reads CASSFSVPNQPQHF. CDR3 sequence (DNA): TGTGCCAGCAGCTTTTCCGTCCCGAATCAGCCCCAGCATTTT.

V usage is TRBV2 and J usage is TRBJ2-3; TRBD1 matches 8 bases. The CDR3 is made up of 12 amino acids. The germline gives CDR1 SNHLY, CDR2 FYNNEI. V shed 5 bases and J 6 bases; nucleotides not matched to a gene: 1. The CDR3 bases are TGTGCCAGCAGTAACAGGGGGGATACGCAGTATTTT. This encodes CASSNRGDTQYF.

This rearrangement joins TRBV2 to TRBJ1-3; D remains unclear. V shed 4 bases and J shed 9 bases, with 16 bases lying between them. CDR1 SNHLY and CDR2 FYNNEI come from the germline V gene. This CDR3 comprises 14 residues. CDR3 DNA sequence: TGTGCCAGCAGTGCAGGCAGAGTCGGGGTCACCATATATTTT. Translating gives CASSAGRVGVTIYF.

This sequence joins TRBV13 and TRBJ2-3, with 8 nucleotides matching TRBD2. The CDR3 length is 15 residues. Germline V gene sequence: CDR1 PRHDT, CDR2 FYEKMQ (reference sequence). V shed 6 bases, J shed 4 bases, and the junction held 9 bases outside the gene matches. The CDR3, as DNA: TGTGCCAGCAGTTCGTCCGGGGGGGCCTCAGATACGCAGTATTTT. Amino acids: CASSSSGGASDTQYF.

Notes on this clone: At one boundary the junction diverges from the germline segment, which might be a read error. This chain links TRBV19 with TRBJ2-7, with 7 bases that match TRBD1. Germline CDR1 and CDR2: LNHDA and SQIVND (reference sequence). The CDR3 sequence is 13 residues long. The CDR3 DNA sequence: TGTGCCAGTAGCTTGCGACAGGGCAGAGACCATCGTTTC. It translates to CASSLRQGRDHRF. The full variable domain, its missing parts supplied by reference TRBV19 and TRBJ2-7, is DGGITQSPKYLFRKEGQNVTLSCEQNLNHDAMYWYRQDPGQGLRLIYYSQIVNDFQKGDIAEGYSVSREKKESFPLTVTSAQKNPTAFYLCASSLRQGRDHRFGPGTRLTVT.

The CDR3 DNA sequence: TGCGCCAGCAGCCAACCAGACAGGGATGTGGAGACCCAGTACTTC. This encodes CASSQPDRDVETQYF. V gene TRBV4-1 combines with J gene TRBJ2-5; 7 positions agree with TRBD1. CDR3 length: 15 amino acids. Germline trimming cut 2 bases from V and 5 bases from J; bases unmatched to any gene: 8. CDR1 and CDR2 from the germline V gene are MGHRA and YSYEKL.

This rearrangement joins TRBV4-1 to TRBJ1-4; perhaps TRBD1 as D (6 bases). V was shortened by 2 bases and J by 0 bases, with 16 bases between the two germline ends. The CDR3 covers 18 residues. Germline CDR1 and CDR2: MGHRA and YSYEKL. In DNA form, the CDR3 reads TGCGCCAGCAGCCAATCTCCTAAACAGGGAGCAACTAATGAAAAACTGTTTTTT. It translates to CASSQSPKQGATNEKLFF.

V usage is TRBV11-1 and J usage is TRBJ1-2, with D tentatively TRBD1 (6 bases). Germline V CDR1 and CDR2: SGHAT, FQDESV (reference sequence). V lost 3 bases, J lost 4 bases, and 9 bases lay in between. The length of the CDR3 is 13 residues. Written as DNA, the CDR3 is TGTGCCAGCAGCTTCGGACAGAGCTATGGCTACACCTTC. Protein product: CASSFGQSYGYTF.

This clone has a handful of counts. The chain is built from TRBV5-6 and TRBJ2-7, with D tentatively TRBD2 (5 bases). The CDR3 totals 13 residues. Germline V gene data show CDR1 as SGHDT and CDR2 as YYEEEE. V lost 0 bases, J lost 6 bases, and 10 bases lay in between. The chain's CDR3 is CASSLGAGIEQYF. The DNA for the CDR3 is TGTGCCAGCAGCTTGGGGGCGGGTATCGAGCAGTACTTC.

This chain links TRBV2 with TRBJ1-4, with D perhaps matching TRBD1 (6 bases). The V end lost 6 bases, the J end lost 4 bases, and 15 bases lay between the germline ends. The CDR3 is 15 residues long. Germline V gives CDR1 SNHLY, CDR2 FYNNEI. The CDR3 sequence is CASSSGQLDNEKLFF. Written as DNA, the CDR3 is TGTGCCAGCAGCTCAGGACAGCTAGATAATGAAAAACTGTTTTTT.

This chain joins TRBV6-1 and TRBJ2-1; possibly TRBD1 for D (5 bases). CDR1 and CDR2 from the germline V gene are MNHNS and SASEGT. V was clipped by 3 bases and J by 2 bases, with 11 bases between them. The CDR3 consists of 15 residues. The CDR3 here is CASSEVGAAYNEQFF. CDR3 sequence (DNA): TGTGCCAGCAGTGAGGTAGGGGCAGCCTACAATGAGCAGTTCTTC.

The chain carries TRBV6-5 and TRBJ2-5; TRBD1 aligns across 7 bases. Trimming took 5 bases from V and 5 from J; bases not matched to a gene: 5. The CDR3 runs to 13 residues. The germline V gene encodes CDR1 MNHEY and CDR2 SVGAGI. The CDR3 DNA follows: TGTGCCAGCAGTCAAGACAGGGATGAGACCCAGTACTTC. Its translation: CASSQDRDETQYF.

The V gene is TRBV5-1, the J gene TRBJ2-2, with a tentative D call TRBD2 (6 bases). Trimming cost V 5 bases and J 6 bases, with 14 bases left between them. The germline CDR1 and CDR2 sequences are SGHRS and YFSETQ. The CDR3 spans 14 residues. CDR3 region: CASRMATGAGELFF. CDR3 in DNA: TGCGCCAGCAGGATGGCAACGGGGGCCGGGGAGCTGTTTTTT.

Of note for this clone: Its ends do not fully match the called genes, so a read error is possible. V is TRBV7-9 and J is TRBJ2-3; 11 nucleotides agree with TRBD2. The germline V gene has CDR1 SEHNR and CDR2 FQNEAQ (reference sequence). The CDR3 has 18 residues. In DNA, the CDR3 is TGTTCCAGCAGCCTTCCACACAGACTAGCGGGAAAAGCCGATACGCAGTATTTT. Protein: CSSSLPHRLAGKADTQYF. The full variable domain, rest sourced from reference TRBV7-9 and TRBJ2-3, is DTGVSQNPRHKITKRGQNVTFRCDPISEHNRLYWYRQTLGQGPEFLTYFQNEAQLEKSRLLSDRFSAERPKGSFSTLEIQRTEQGDSAMYLCSSSLPHRLAGKADTQYFGPGTRLTVL.

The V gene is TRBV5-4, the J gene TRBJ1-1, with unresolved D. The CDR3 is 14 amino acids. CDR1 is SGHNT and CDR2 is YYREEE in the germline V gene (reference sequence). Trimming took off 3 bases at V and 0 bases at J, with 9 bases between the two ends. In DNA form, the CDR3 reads TGTGCCAGCAGCTACGTACTAATGAACACTGAAGCTTTCTTT. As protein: CASSYVLMNTEAFF. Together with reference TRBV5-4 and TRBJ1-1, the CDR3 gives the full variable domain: ETGVTQSPTHLIKTRGQQVTLRCSSQSGHNTVSWYQQALGQGPQFIFQYYREEENGRGNFPPRFSGLQFPNYSSELNVNALELDDSALYLCASSYVLMNTEAFFGQGTRLTVV.

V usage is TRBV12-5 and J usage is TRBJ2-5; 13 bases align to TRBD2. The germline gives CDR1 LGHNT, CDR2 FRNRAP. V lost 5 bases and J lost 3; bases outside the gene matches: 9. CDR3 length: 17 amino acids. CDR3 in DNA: TGTGCTAGTGGTCCCGGGACTAGCGGGGAGGGGAAAGAGACCCAGTACTTC. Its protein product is CASGPGTSGEGKETQYF.

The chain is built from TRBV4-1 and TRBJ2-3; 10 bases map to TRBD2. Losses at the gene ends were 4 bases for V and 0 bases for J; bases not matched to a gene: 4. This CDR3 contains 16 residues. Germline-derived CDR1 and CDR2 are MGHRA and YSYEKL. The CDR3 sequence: CASSLSGGVSTDTQYF. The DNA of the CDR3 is TGCGCCAGCAGCCTGAGCGGGGGGGTTAGCACAGATACGCAGTATTTT.

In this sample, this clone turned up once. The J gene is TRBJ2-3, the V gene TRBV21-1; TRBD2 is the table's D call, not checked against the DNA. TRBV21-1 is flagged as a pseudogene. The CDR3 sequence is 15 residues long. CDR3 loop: CATAPKGYSGDCEYF. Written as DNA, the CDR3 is TGTGCCACTGCTCCCAAGGGATATAGCGGGGATTGTGAGTATTTT.

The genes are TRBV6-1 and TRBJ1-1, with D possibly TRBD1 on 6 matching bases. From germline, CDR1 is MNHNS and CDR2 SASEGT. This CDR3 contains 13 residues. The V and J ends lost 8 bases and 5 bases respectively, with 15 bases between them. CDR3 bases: TGTGCCAGCTCCCCCAAGGGGGGGACTGAAGCTTTCTTT. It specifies CASSPKGGTEAFF.

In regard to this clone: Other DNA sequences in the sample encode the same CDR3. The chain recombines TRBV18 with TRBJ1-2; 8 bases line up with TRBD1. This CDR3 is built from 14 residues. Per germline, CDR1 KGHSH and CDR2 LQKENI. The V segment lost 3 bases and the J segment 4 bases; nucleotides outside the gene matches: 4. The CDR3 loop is CASSPPGTGYGYTF. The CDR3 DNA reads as TGTGCCAGCTCACCGCCCGGGACAGGCTATGGCTACACCTTC.